This is a list of T cell receptor beta chains from one sample in a study of regulatory T cells in long-lasting Graves disease. MiXCR was run by TCRdb on the multiplex PCR reads, yielding one entry per CDR3 protein. The data show over 350,000 distinct CDR3 sequences, less than 25% seen once. Sequencing used peripheral blood mononuclear cells (PBMCs), obtained when the disease was refractory, from a patient treated with antithyroid drugs. The source is a female donor with Graves disease. Both conserved end residues are part of each CDR3. D genes are given only for firm matches. Rows give clone size only sometimes, using once, few, many, or a class for an expanded clone.

j_gene: TRBJ1-5
d_gene: TRBD1
v_gene: TRBV15
abundance: few
CDR3nt: TGTGCCACCAGGCCCGGGACAGTAGGTCAGCCCCAGCATTTT
CDR3aa: CATRPGTVGQPQHF

j_gene: TRBJ1-1
d_gene: .
v_gene: TRBV18
abundance: many
CDR3nt: TGTGCCAGCTCAGTGGGTAAGAACACTGAAGCTTTCTTT
CDR3aa: CASSVGKNTEAFF

j_gene: TRBJ2-5
d_gene: .
v_gene: TRBV20-1
abundance: few
CDR3nt: TGCAGTGCTAGTTCTAGCGAGTACCAAGAGACCCAGTACTTC
CDR3aa: CSASSSEYQETQYF

j_gene: TRBJ2-1
d_gene: .
v_gene: TRBV6-1
abundance: .
CDR3nt: TGTGCCAGCAGCAATGAATTACGACGGCGCAATGAGCAGTTCTTC
CDR3aa: CASSNELRRRNEQFF

j_gene: TRBJ2-7
d_gene: TRBD2
v_gene: TRBV10-3
abundance: .
CDR3nt: TGTGCCATCAGGTCGGGAGGGTGGGAGCAGTACTTC
CDR3aa: CAIRSGGWEQYF

j_gene: TRBJ2-6
d_gene: .
v_gene: TRBV7-2
abundance: few
CDR3nt: TGTGCCAGCAGCTTAAGTGGGGGGGCCTCTGGGGCCAACGTCCTGACTTTC
CDR3aa: CASSLSGGASGANVLTF

j_gene: TRBJ2-7
d_gene: TRBD2
v_gene: TRBV12-3/TRBV12-4
abundance: few
CDR3nt: TGTGCCAGCACCAATAGCGGGAGGTCCTCCTACGAGCAGTACTTC
CDR3aa: CASTNSGRSSYEQYF

j_gene: TRBJ2-7
d_gene: .
v_gene: TRBV7-2
abundance: .
CDR3nt: TGTGCCAGCAGCTTAGCCCTAACAGGCACCTACGAGCAGTACTTC
CDR3aa: CASSLALTGTYEQYF

j_gene: TRBJ2-1
d_gene: .
v_gene: TRBV11-2
abundance: .
CDR3nt: TGTGCCAGCAGCTTAGATTTAACAGCTTGGGATGAGCAGTTCTTC
CDR3aa: CASSLDLTAWDEQFF

j_gene: TRBJ2-3
d_gene: TRBD2
v_gene: TRBV12-3/TRBV12-4
abundance: .
CDR3nt: TGTGCCAGCAAAATAGACAGCGGGACCACAGATACGCAGTATTTT
CDR3aa: CASKIDSGTTDTQYF

j_gene: TRBJ1-2
d_gene: .
v_gene: TRBV6-1
abundance: few
CDR3nt: TGTGCCAGCAGTGAAAGCAGCAACTATGGCTACACCTTC
CDR3aa: CASSESSNYGYTF

j_gene: TRBJ2-1
d_gene: .
v_gene: TRBV20-1
abundance: .
CDR3nt: TGCACCTCGAGCGGATCCTACAATGAGCAGTTCTTC
CDR3aa: CTSSGSYNEQFF

j_gene: TRBJ2-2
d_gene: TRBD2
v_gene: TRBV5-1
abundance: .
CDR3nt: TGCGCTAGCAGAGGAGGACTAGCGGGAGTGGACGGGGAGCTGTTTTTT
CDR3aa: CASRGGLAGVDGELFF

j_gene: TRBJ2-7
d_gene: TRBD2
v_gene: TRBV10-2
abundance: .
CDR3nt: TGCGCCAGCAGTGAACCCCCAACCGGGACTAGCGGGGCCTACGAGCAGTACTTC
CDR3aa: CASSEPPTGTSGAYEQYF

j_gene: TRBJ2-1
d_gene: TRBD2
v_gene: TRBV29-1
abundance: .
CDR3nt: TGCAGCGCCCTAGGACTAGCGGGGTATTACAATGAGCAGTTCTTC
CDR3aa: CSALGLAGYYNEQFF

j_gene: TRBJ1-2
d_gene: TRBD1
v_gene: TRBV11-2
abundance: many
CDR3nt: TGTGCCAGCAGCCCGCTAGGACAGGGACGGGGCTATGGCTACACCTTC
CDR3aa: CASSPLGQGRGYGYTF

j_gene: TRBJ2-5
d_gene: .
v_gene: TRBV7-2
abundance: few
CDR3nt: TGTACCAGCAGCTTAGGTGGGGAGGCGGAGACCCAGTACTTC
CDR3aa: CTSSLGGEAETQYF

j_gene: TRBJ2-7
d_gene: TRBD2
v_gene: TRBV3-1
abundance: .
CDR3nt: TGTGCCAGCACCACGGGACTAGCATCCTACGAGCAGTACTTC
CDR3aa: CASTTGLASYEQYF

j_gene: TRBJ2-5
d_gene: .
v_gene: TRBV6-1
abundance: many
CDR3nt: TGTGCCACTCTATCCGACCAGGGGGAGACCCAGTACTTC
CDR3aa: CATLSDQGETQYF

j_gene: TRBJ2-7
d_gene: .
v_gene: TRBV7-2
abundance: few
CDR3nt: TGTGCCAGCAGCTTAGGTCTGGGGCTATCCTACGAGCAGTACTTC
CDR3aa: CASSLGLGLSYEQYF

j_gene: TRBJ1-5
d_gene: .
v_gene: TRBV7-9
abundance: .
CDR3nt: TGTGCCAGCAGCTTTACGACAGACAATCAGCCCCAGCATTTT
CDR3aa: CASSFTTDNQPQHF

j_gene: TRBJ1-2
d_gene: .
v_gene: TRBV6-2/TRBV6-3
abundance: .
CDR3nt: TGTGCCAGCAGTCGGGGGGCCGTCTATGGCTACACCTTC
CDR3aa: CASSRGAVYGYTF

j_gene: TRBJ1-4
d_gene: .
v_gene: TRBV5-1
abundance: many
CDR3nt: TGCGCCAGCAGCCGTTTTGGGACATATAATGAAAAACTGTTTTTT
CDR3aa: CASSRFGTYNEKLFF

j_gene: TRBJ2-2
d_gene: TRBD1
v_gene: TRBV19
abundance: .
CDR3nt: TGTGCCAGTAGTTCGGGACAGGCTCGGACCGGGGAGCTGTTTTTT
CDR3aa: CASSSGQARTGELFF

j_gene: TRBJ1-5
d_gene: TRBD1
v_gene: TRBV20-1
abundance: few
CDR3nt: TGCAGTGCTTCGGGACAGGGGACCCAGCCCCAGCATTTT
CDR3aa: CSASGQGTQPQHF

j_gene: TRBJ2-3
d_gene: .
v_gene: TRBV9
abundance: .
CDR3nt: TGTGCCAGCAGCGTAATGGGCGGGACTGCCACAGATACGCAGTATTTT
CDR3aa: CASSVMGGTATDTQYF

j_gene: TRBJ2-7
d_gene: .
v_gene: TRBV10-3
abundance: .
CDR3nt: TGTGCCATCAGAGAAGGGGGAGGGCGGGTCGAGCAGTACTTC
CDR3aa: CAIREGGGRVEQYF

j_gene: TRBJ1-5
d_gene: .
v_gene: TRBV3-1
abundance: many
CDR3nt: TGTGCCAGCAGCCAAGGGGGTTATAGCAATCAGCCCCAGCATTTT
CDR3aa: CASSQGGYSNQPQHF

j_gene: TRBJ2-4
d_gene: TRBD2
v_gene: TRBV28
abundance: many
CDR3nt: TGTGCCAGCAGCCTCGGATCTGTCGGGGGGAAGAACATTCAGTACTTC
CDR3aa: CASSLGSVGGKNIQYF